This TCR beta chain was observed in a study of blood T cell repertoires in COVID-19. This clone has a handful of counts. Clones were sequenced by immunoSEQ multiplex PCR, and TCRdb holds only the in-frame ones, with some missing. The sample records some 220,000 clones, 80% to 90% being singletons. Germline assignment: CDR1 PRHDT and CDR2 FYEKMQ (reference sequence). This CDR3 is built from 13 residues. The V and J ends lost 5 bases and 3 bases respectively, with 10 bases between them. The clonotype originates from a woman in her forties or fifties in a cohort exposed to, infected with or recovered from COVID-19 (not recorded which). The chain links TRBV13 to TRBJ1-1; maybe TRBD1 (6 bases). The sample was PBMCs or T cells enriched from blood (not recorded which). CDR3 sequence (DNA): TGTGCCAGCAGCGAACACAGGGACACTGAAGCTTTCTTT. Amino acids: CASSEHRDTEAFF.